This record covers a single TCR beta chain. No DNA is shown, since the ends of the CDR3 on it are uncertain; the CDR3 is the one TCRdb lists. This entry belongs to a study of control samples from healthy donors and cancer patients. From germline, CDR1 is MNHEY and CDR2 SVGEGT. The CDR3 region is 13 residues in length, termini included. TCRdb's table, derived via immunoSEQ multiplex PCR, lists solely in-frame clones and lacks some. In the table there are about 180,000 clones, nearly 90% of which are singletons. The source material was blood. This sequence originates from a woman between 50 and 59 years old in good health. This chain joins TRBV6-2 or TRBV6-3 and TRBJ1-2; the D segment call TRBD1 is taken from the table without a DNA check. CDR3 residues: CASSYSFGTGATF.